The 2 T cell receptor beta chains below were found in one sample sequenced in a study of T cell changes during pregnancy in multiple sclerosis. Using immunoSEQ multiplex PCR, the repertoire was profiled, and TCRdb retains in-frame clones only, with some absent. The sample has 50,000 or so clones, roughly nine tenths seen once. Sequenced here: CD8+ T cells from peripheral blood mononuclear cells, sampled after pregnancy. The receptors were gathered from a female donor with multiple sclerosis, enrolled in a pregnancy study.

The CDR3 reads CASSLGTPSYNEQFF. CDR3 nucleotide sequence: TGTGCCAGCAGCCTCGGGACACCCTCCTACAATGAGCAGTTCTTC. V is TRBV27 and J is TRBJ2-1; the D gene is possibly TRBD1 (6 bases). The CDR3 contains 15 residues. Trimming stripped 6 bases from V and 0 bases from J, with 12 bases between. Germline V gene data show CDR1 as MNHEY and CDR2 as SMNVEV (reference sequence).

The CDR3, as DNA: TGTGCCAGCAGTTGGACTAGCGGGGTCGAAGAGCAGTACTTC. The encoded protein is CASSWTSGVEEQYF. V and J are TRBV6-6 and TRBJ2-7, with 12 bases that match TRBD2. Germline lookup yields CDR1 MNHNY and CDR2 SVGAGI (reference sequence). The V and J ends lost 4 bases and 7 bases, in that order; junction bases with no gene match: 5. This CDR3 is built from 14 residues.